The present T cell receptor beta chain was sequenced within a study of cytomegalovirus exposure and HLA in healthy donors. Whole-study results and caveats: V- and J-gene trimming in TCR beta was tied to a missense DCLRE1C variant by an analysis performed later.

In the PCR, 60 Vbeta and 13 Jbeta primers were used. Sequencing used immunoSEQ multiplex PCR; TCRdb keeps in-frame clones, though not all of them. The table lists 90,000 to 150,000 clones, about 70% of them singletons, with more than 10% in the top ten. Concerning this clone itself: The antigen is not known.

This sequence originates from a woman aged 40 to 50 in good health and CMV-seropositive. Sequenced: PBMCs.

CDR3 nucleotide sequence: TGTGCCAGCAGTCGTAGGGGATTGGGCTCCTACGAGCAGTACTTC. Amino acids: CASSRRGLGSYEQYF. The rearrangement joins TRBV5-6 to TRBJ2-7; possible D gene TRBD1, 5 bases. Trimming removed 5 bases from V and 0 bases from J, with 15 bases in between. The germline gives CDR1 SGHDT, CDR2 YYEEEE. The CDR3 totals 15 residues.